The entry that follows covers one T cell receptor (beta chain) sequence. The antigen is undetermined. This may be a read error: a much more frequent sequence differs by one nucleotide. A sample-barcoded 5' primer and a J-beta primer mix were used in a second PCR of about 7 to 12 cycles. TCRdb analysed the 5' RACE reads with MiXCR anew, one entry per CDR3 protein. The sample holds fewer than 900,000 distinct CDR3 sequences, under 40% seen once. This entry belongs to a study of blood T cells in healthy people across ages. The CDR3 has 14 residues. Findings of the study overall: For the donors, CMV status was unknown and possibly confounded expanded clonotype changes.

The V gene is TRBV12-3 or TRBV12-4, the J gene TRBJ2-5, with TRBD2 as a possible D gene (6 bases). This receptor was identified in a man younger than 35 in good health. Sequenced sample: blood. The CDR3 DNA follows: TGTGCCGGCAGTCCAGACTGGGGGGTGGAGACCCAGTACTTC. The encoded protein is CAGSPDWGVETQYF.